The clone carrying this T cell receptor beta chain occurred a few times. Authors' data handling: The assay estimated nucleated cells by amplifying reference gene primers. TCRdb's table, derived via immunoSEQ multiplex PCR, lists solely in-frame clones and lacks some. The V and J calls and clone size come from that table; D and trimming were worked out from the DNA. Among more than 110,000 clones listed, 70% to 90% were seen once. The entry originates in a study of blood T cell repertoires in COVID-19. Across the whole study: Samples representing acute and convalescent COVID-19 were sourced from the United States, Italy and Spain. PBMCs, B-cell-depleted T cells, or T cells were the source of the cDNA or gDNA that made up the material.

This CDR3 region has 15 residues. Trimming took 4 bases from V and 3 from J, leaving 13 bases between them. Germline V gives CDR1 LGHDT, CDR2 YNNKEL (reference sequence). The V call is TRBV3-1 (or the pseudogene TRBV3-2), the J call TRBJ1-5, with D hard to call. Sequencing was done on a sample of peripheral blood. This clonotype was obtained from a man aged 50-60 years with acute or convalescent COVID-19. In nucleotides, the CDR3 is TGTGCCAGCAGCCGCGAAGGAGCCAACAATCAGCCCCAGCATTTT. The encoded protein is CASSREGANNQPQHF.